This T cell receptor beta chain was identified in a study of PD-1 blockade in classical Hodgkin lymphoma. General observations from the study: Possibly reflecting disease activity or prior therapy, repertoire differences have causes that remain undefined. Before treatment, complete responders showed about the same diversity as newly diagnosed patients.

The time point is: cycle 4 day 1 (C4D1), after 5 to 7 weeks of nivolumab. All patients relapsed after autologous stem cell transplantation, and brentuximab vedotin exposure varied. Data came from immunoSEQ multiplex PCR; TCRdb stores just in-frame clones and leaves some out. The sample includes roughly 40,000 clones, approximately 78% seen only once; the top ten take 37%. Germline V gives CDR1 SGHTA, CDR2 FQGNSA. The CDR3 contains 14 residues. Trimming shortened V by 5 bases and J by 2 bases, and 10 bases separated the two germline ends. Details on this clone: Its antigen is still unknown.

The chain is built from TRBV7-2 and TRBJ1-5; D uncertain. The source material was peripheral blood mononuclear cells (PBMCs), sampled before the fourth cycle of nivolumab. This receptor was taken from a human donor with classical Hodgkin lymphoma. CDR3 sequence reads: CASSQNGGNQPQHF. DNA for the CDR3: TGTGCCAGCAGCCAAAATGGCGGCAATCAGCCCCAGCATTTT.